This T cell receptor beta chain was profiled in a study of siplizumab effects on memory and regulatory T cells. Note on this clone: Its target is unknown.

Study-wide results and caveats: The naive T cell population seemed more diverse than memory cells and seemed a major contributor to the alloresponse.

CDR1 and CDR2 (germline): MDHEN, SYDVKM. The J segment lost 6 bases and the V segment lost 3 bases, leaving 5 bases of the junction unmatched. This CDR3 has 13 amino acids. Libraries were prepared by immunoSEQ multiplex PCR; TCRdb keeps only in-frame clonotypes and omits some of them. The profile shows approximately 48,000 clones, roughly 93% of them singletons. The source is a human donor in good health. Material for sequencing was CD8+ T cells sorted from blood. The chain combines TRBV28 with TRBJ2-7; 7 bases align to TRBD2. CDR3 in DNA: TGTGCCAGCAGTTTGCAACTAGCGAGCGAGCAGTACTTC. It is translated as CASSLQLASEQYF. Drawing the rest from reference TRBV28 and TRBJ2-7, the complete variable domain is DVKVTQSSRYLVKRTGEKVFLECVQDMDHENMFWYRQDPGLGLRLIYFSYDVKMKEKGDIPEGYSVSREKKERFSLILESASTNQTSMYLCASSLQLASEQYFGPGTRLTVT.